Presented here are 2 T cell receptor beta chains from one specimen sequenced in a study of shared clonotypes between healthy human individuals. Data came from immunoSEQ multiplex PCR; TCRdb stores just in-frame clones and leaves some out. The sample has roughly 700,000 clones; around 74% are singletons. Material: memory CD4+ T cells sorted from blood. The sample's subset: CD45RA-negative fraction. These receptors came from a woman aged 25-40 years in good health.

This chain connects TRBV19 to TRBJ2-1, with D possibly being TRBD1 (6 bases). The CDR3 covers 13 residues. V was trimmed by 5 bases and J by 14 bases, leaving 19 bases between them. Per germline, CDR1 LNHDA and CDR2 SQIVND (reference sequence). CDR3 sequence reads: CASSSWTEKGEFF. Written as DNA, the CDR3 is TGTGCCAGTAGTTCCTGGACGGAAAAGGGGGAGTTCTTC. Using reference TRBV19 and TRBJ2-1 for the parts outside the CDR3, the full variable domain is DGGITQSPKYLFRKEGQNVTLSCEQNLNHDAMYWYRQDPGQGLRLIYYSQIVNDFQKGDIAEGYSVSREKKESFPLTVTSAQKNPTAFYLCASSSWTEKGEFFGPGTRLTVL.

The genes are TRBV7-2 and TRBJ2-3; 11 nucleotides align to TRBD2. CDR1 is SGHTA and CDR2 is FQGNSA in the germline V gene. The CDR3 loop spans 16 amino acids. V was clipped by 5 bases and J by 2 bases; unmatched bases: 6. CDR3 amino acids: CASSIRLAGNTDTQYF. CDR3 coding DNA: TGTGCCAGCAGCATCCGACTAGCGGGGAACACAGATACGCAGTATTTT.